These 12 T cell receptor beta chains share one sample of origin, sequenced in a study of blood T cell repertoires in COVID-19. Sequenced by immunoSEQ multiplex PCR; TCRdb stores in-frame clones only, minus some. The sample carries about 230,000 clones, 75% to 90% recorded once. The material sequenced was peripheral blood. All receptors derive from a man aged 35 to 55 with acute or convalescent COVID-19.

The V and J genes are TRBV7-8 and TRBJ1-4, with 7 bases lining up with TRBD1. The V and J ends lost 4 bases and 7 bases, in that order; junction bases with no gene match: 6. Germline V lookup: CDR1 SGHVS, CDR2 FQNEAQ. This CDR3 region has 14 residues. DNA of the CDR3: TGTGCCAGCAGCTCGCCTCAGGGGGTTGAAAAACTGTTTTTT. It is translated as CASSSPQGVEKLFF.

In nucleotides, the CDR3 is TGCGCCAGCACCCGGGAGGGCCGAGGAGATACGCAGTATTTT. Translating gives CASTREGRGDTQYF. The chain joins TRBV4-1 to TRBJ2-3, with 8 bases that match TRBD2. Germline V CDR1 and CDR2: MGHRA, YSYEKL. V trimming: 7 bases; J trimming: 5 bases; junction bases outside the gene matches: 8. The CDR3 runs to 14 residues.

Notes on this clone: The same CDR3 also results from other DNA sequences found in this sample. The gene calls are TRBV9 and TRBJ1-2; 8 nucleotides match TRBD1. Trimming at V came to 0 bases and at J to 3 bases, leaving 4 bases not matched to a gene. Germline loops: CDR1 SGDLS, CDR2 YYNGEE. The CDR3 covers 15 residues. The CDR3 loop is CASSVAPGGDYGYTF. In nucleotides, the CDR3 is TGTGCCAGCAGCGTAGCTCCAGGGGGCGACTATGGCTACACCTTC.

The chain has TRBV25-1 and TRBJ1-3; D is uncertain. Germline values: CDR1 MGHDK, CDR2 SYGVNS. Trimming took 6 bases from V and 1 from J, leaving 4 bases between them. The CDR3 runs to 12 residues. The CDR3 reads CASRLSGNTIYF. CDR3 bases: TGTGCCAGCAGACTGTCTGGAAACACCATATATTTT.

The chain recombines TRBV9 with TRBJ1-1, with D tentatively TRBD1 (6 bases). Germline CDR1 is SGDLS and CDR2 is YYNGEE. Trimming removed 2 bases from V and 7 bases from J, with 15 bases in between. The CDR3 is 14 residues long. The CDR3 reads CASSVRGSQDEAFF. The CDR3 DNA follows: TGTGCCAGCAGCGTCAGGGGTTCACAAGATGAAGCTTTCTTT.

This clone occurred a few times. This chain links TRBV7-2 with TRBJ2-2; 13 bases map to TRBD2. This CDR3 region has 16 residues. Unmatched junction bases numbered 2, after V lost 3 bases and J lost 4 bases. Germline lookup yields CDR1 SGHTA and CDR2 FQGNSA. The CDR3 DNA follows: TGTGCCAGCAGCTTTACTAGCGGGAGGGGCACCGGGGAGCTGTTTTTT. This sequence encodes CASSFTSGRGTGELFF.

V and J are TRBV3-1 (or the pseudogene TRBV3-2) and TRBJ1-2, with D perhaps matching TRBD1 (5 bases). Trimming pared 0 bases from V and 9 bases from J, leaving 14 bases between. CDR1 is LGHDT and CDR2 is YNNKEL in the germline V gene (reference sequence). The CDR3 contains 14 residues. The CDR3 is CASSQEVGRARYTF. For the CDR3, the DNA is TGTGCCAGCAGCCAAGAGGTGGGCAGGGCTCGCTACACCTTC.

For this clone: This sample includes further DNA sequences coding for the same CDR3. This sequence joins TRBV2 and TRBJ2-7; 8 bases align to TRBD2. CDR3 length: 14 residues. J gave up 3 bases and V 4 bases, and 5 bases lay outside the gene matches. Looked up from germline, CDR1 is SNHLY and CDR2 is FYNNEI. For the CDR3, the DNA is TGTGCCAGCAGTGCGCAGCGGGAGAGCTACGAGCAGTACTTC. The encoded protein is CASSAQRESYEQYF.

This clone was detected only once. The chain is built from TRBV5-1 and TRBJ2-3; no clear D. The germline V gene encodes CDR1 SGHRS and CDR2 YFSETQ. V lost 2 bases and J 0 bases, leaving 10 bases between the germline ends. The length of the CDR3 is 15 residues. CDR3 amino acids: CASSFQARSTDTQYF. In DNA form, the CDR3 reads TGCGCCAGCAGCTTCCAGGCGCGAAGCACAGATACGCAGTATTTT.

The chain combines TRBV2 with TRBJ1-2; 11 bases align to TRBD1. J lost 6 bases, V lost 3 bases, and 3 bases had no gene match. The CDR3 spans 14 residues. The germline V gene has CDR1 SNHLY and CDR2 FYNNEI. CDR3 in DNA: TGTGCCAGCAGTGAGGGACAGGGGGGTGATGGCTACACCTTC. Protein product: CASSEGQGGDGYTF. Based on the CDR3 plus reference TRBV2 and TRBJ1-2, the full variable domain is EPEVTQTPSHQVTQMGQEVILRCVPISNHLYFYWYRQILGQKVEFLVSFYNNEISEKSEIFDDQFSVERPDGSNFTLKIRSTKLEDSAMYFCASSEGQGGDGYTFGSGTRLTVV.

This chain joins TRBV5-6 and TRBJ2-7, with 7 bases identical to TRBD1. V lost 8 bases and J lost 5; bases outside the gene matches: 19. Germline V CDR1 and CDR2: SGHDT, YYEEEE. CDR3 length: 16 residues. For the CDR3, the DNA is TGTGCCAGGGGCTCGAGGTGCTACAGGGGAAACCACGAGCAGTACTTC. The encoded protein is CARGSRCYRGNHEQYF.

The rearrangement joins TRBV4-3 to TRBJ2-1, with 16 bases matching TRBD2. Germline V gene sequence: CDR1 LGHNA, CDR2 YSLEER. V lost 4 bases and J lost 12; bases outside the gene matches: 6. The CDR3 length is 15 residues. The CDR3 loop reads CASSRGLAGGPGQFF. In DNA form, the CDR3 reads TGCGCCAGCAGCCGGGGACTAGCGGGAGGGCCTGGGCAGTTCTTC.